A selection of T cell receptor beta chains follows, all from one sample in a study of blood T cell repertoires in COVID-19. Sequenced by immunoSEQ multiplex PCR; TCRdb stores in-frame clones only, minus some. There are approximately 170,000 clones in the sample; over 85% occur only once, and roughly a sixth lies in the top ten. Input material: peripheral blood. The origin of the receptors is a man in his 60s with active or convalescent COVID-19. Both conserved end residues are part of each CDR3. The order of the fields is J gene, clone size, V gene, D gene, CDR3 DNA, CDR3 protein. A D gene is named only where the DNA matches it firmly. Clone size, where shown, is once, few, many, or a class for clones that have expanded.

j_gene: TRBJ1-2; abundance: once; v_gene: TRBV5-1; d_gene: -; CDR3nt: TGCGCCAGCAGCTTGGATCCGGGGTCCGGTGGCTACACCTTC; CDR3aa: CASSLDPGSGGYTF
j_gene: TRBJ2-5; abundance: -; v_gene: TRBV27; d_gene: -; CDR3nt: TGTGCCAGCAGTTTAGCAGGGGTCCAAGAGACCCAGTACTTC; CDR3aa: CASSLAGVQETQYF
j_gene: TRBJ1-1; abundance: -; v_gene: TRBV2; d_gene: -; CDR3nt: TGTGCCAACAGTGAAGCGCTTAGGAACACTGAAGCTTTCTTT; CDR3aa: CANSEALRNTEAFF
j_gene: TRBJ2-7; abundance: -; v_gene: TRBV2; d_gene: TRBD2; CDR3nt: TGTGCCAGCAAAGCTTGGGCTAGCGGAGAGTACGAGCAGTACTTC; CDR3aa: CASKAWASGEYEQYF
j_gene: TRBJ2-5; abundance: -; v_gene: TRBV7-9; d_gene: -; CDR3nt: TGTGCCAGCAGCTTCCTTAGCGCCCCAGAGACCCAGTACTTC; CDR3aa: CASSFLSAPETQYF
j_gene: TRBJ2-2; abundance: -; v_gene: TRBV4-1; d_gene: TRBD2; CDR3nt: TGCGCCAGCAGCCAAGAACCCCCCGGGGGGGTTGGGGAGCTGTTTTTT; CDR3aa: CASSQEPPGGVGELFF
j_gene: TRBJ2-4; abundance: -; v_gene: TRBV3-1/TRBV3-2; d_gene: -; CDR3nt: TGTGCCAGCAGCCAAGATTTGGCGGGATTAAACATTCAGTACTTC; CDR3aa: CASSQDLAGLNIQYF
j_gene: TRBJ1-1; abundance: -; v_gene: TRBV30; d_gene: -; CDR3nt: TGTGCCTGGAAAAGTCAGGGGCCCACTGAAGCTTTCTTT; CDR3aa: CAWKSQGPTEAFF
j_gene: TRBJ2-1; abundance: -; v_gene: TRBV13; d_gene: -; CDR3nt: TGTGCCAGCAGCTTAGTCTCCCACAATGAGCAGTTCTTC; CDR3aa: CASSLVSHNEQFF
j_gene: TRBJ2-1; abundance: -; v_gene: TRBV10-3; d_gene: -; CDR3nt: TGTGCCATCAGCCCGACAGTCAATGAGCAGTTCTTC; CDR3aa: CAISPTVNEQFF
j_gene: TRBJ2-7; abundance: -; v_gene: TRBV27; d_gene: TRBD2; CDR3nt: TGTGCCAGCAGTTACGGGGGGGCCGACGAGCAGTACTTC; CDR3aa: CASSYGGADEQYF
j_gene: TRBJ2-1; abundance: -; v_gene: TRBV12-2; d_gene: -; CDR3nt: TGTGCAAGTCGCTCCCACACTAGCGGGAGGGCGGGATGGTCCTACAATGAGCAGTTCTTC; CDR3aa: CASRSHTSGRAGWSYNEQFF
j_gene: TRBJ1-1; abundance: -; v_gene: TRBV6-5; d_gene: -; CDR3nt: TGTGCCAGCAGTTACGGTTCAGGGCAGGGGAACACTGAAGCTTTCTTT; CDR3aa: CASSYGSGQGNTEAFF
j_gene: TRBJ2-5; abundance: -; v_gene: TRBV4-1; d_gene: TRBD1; CDR3nt: TGCGCCAGCAGCCAAAAAGAGGGGACAGGGGGCTGGTTTAAAGAGACCCAGTACTTC; CDR3aa: CASSQKEGTGGWFKETQYF
j_gene: TRBJ2-3; abundance: -; v_gene: TRBV7-2; d_gene: -; CDR3nt: TGTGCCAGCAGCCTTAACATAATAATCACCCCAGATACGCAGTATTTT; CDR3aa: CASSLNIIITPDTQYF
j_gene: TRBJ1-2; abundance: -; v_gene: TRBV6-2/TRBV6-3; d_gene: -; CDR3nt: TGTGCCAGCAGTTACTCCCCTCTAATCTCTTACAGGGTGAACTATGGCTACACCTTC; CDR3aa: CASSYSPLISYRVNYGYTF